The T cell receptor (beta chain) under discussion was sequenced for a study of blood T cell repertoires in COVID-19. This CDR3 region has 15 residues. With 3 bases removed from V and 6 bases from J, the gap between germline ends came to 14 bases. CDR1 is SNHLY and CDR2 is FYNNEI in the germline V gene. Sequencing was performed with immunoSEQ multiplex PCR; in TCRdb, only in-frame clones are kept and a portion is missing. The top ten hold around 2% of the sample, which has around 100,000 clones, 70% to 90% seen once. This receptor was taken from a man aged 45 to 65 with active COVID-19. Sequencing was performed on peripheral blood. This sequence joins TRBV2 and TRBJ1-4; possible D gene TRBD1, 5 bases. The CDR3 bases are TGTGCCAGCAGTGAGGGGGGGAAGGCTCATGAAAAACTGTTTTTT. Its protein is CASSEGGKAHEKLFF.